The 28 T cell receptor beta chains given below trace back to one sample, sequenced in a study of T cells after yellow fever vaccination. Each CDR3 protein is one row after TCRdb ran MiXCR on the 5' RACE reads. The sample holds 300,000 or so distinct CDR3 sequences, roughly 13% seen once. The source material was CD4+ T cells sorted from PBMCs, sampled 45 days after the yellow fever booster vaccination. Receptor source: a man aged 25-45 years who received the YFV17D yellow fever vaccine.

This clonotype turned up a few times. This sequence joins TRBV20-1 and TRBJ1-5; possibly TRBD1 for D (5 bases). Germline V gene data show CDR1 as DFQATT and CDR2 as SNEGSKA (reference sequence). Trimming pared 3 bases from V and 3 bases from J, leaving 9 bases between. This CDR3 is built from 13 residues. DNA of the CDR3: TGCAGTGCTAGGTCCAGGGACAATCAGCCCCAGCATTTT. Its protein product is CSARSRDNQPQHF.

This clonotype was picked up a small number of times. The rearrangement uses TRBV10-2 and TRBJ2-7, with 7 bases that match TRBD1. J was trimmed by 0 bases and V by 0 bases; bases with no gene match: 8. The CDR3 extends over 17 amino acids. CDR1 is WSHSY, CDR2 SAAADI, per germline. Here the CDR3 DNA reads TGCGCCAGCAGTGAGTCGATGCGTACAGGGGCCTCCTACGAGCAGTACTTC. This sequence encodes CASSESMRTGASYEQYF.

This clonotype has more than one count but fewer than ten. The chain carries TRBV20-1 and TRBJ2-5, with TRBD2 matching 7 bases. This CDR3 contains 14 residues. Germline V gives CDR1 DFQATT, CDR2 SNEGSKA (reference sequence). Trimming cost V 4 bases and J 7 bases; bases outside gene matches: 12. CDR3 bases: TGCAGTGCTAACCCCGCGGCGGGAGTGGGGACCCAGTACTTC. Translating it yields CSANPAAGVGTQYF.

This clonotype was observed a few times. The rearrangement links TRBV12-3 or TRBV12-4 to TRBJ2-3; D possibly corresponds to TRBD2 (7 bases). The V gene lost 4 bases and the J gene lost 3 bases, with 14 bases spanning the gap. The CDR3 consists of 15 residues. The CDR3 spells CASSWGGGGTDTQYF. In nucleotides, the CDR3 is TGTGCCAGCAGTTGGGGGGGAGGGGGGACAGATACGCAGTATTTT.

This clonotype was found a few times. The chain is built from TRBV19 and TRBJ2-3; TRBD1 agrees at 9 bases. Germline V gene data show CDR1 as LNHDA and CDR2 as SQIVND (reference sequence). CDR3 length: 15 residues. The J segment lost 3 bases and the V segment lost 5 bases, leaving 6 bases of the junction unmatched. As DNA, the CDR3 is TGTGCCAGTAGTCTCTCCGGGACAGGGACAGATACGCAGTATTTT. This gives the protein CASSLSGTGTDTQYF.

The chain couples TRBV20-1 to TRBJ2-3; no reliable D call. The CDR3 has 12 residues. Trimming left V 0 bases short and J 5 bases short, with 6 bases between. Germline V gene lookup returns CDR1 DFQATT and CDR2 SNEGSKA (reference sequence). CDR3 sequence: CSARDFKDTQYF. CDR3 DNA sequence: TGCAGTGCTAGAGACTTCAAAGATACGCAGTATTTT.

This clonotype came up a few times. The rearrangement links TRBV7-2 to TRBJ2-2, with D possibly matching TRBD1 (6 bases). The CDR3 has 15 residues. CDR1 and CDR2 (germline): SGHTA, FQGNSA. The ends were cut back, 5 bases at V and 4 bases at J, with 14 bases in the middle. The CDR3: CASSGNRAVTGELFF. The CDR3, as DNA: TGTGCCAGCAGCGGGAACAGGGCGGTCACCGGGGAGCTGTTTTTT.

This clonotype was seen repeatedly, ten times or more. The chain joins TRBV12-3 or TRBV12-4 to TRBJ2-1; 7 bases align to TRBD2. V shed 6 bases and J 2 bases; nucleotides not matched to a gene: 7. The CDR3 covers 15 residues. CDR3 DNA sequence: TGTGCCAGCAGCCGTACTAGCGAACCCTACAATGAGCAGTTCTTC. This gives the protein CASSRTSEPYNEQFF.

Only a few counts were recorded for this clonotype. J is TRBJ1-1 and V is TRBV18; D not resolved. V was clipped by 3 bases and J by 5 bases, with 10 bases between them. The germline V gene has CDR1 KGHSH and CDR2 LQKENI. The CDR3 totals 13 residues. The CDR3 here is CASSPGRITEAFF. The CDR3, as DNA: TGTGCCAGCTCACCGGGCCGGATTACTGAAGCTTTCTTT.

This clonotype was seen many times. The V gene is TRBV12-3 or TRBV12-4, the J gene TRBJ2-6, with 9 nucleotides matching TRBD1. The CDR3 sequence is 15 residues long. J gave up 10 bases and V 4 bases, and 8 bases lay outside the gene matches. CDR3 nucleotide sequence: TGTGCCAGCAGTTCAACAGGGGGCCGCGGAAACGTCCTGACTTTC. It codes for CASSSTGGRGNVLTF.

A word on this clonotype: A much larger clone differs by one base, so this may be a read error. The rearrangement uses TRBV7-6 and TRBJ2-1; D is possibly TRBD2 (5 bases). The CDR3 loop spans 15 amino acids. V was cut by 5 bases and J by 8 bases, with 19 bases left in between. CDR1 and CDR2 (germline): SGHVS, FNYEAQ. CDR3 DNA sequence: TGTGCCAGCAGCCGGGGTGGAGTGGGGAACGATGAGCAGTTCTTC. Translating it yields CASSRGGVGNDEQFF. The full variable domain, in which reference TRBV7-6 and TRBJ2-1 provide the parts outside the CDR3, is GAGVSQSPRYKVTKRGQDVALRCDPISGHVSLYWYRQALGQGPEFLTYFNYEAQQDKSGLPNDRFSAERPEGSISTLTIQRTEQRDSAMYRCASSRGGVGNDEQFFGPGTRLTVL.

V is TRBV6-2 or TRBV6-3 and J is TRBJ2-7; D gene ambiguous. V was pared by 7 bases and J by 5 bases, with 18 bases between. From germline, CDR1 is MNHEY and CDR2 SVGEGT. This CDR3 has 14 amino acids. The CDR3 sequence: CASTNGYLVHEQYF. CDR3 bases: TGTGCCAGCACCAATGGGTACTTGGTTCACGAGCAGTACTTC.

This clonotype was detected many times. The genes are TRBV6-6 and TRBJ2-1; D is possibly TRBD1 or TRBD2 (6 bases each). Trimming left V 6 bases short and J 7 bases short, with 10 bases between. Germline-derived CDR1 and CDR2 are MNHNY and SVGAGI (reference sequence). This CDR3 contains 12 residues. The CDR3 sequence: CASSKGGNEQFF. CDR3 nucleotide sequence: TGTGCCAGCAGCAAAGGGGGGAATGAGCAGTTCTTC.

This clonotype was counted a few times. One junction end does not reproduce the germline sequence, and a read error may be involved. V usage is TRBV9 and J usage is TRBJ2-3; D uncertain. The germline gives CDR1 SGDLS, CDR2 YYNGEE. This CDR3 is 11 amino acids long. Here the CDR3 reads CASSVADMQYF. In DNA, the CDR3 is TGTGCCAGCAGCGTAGCGGATATGCAGTATTTT.

V usage is TRBV6-1 and J usage is TRBJ1-1; D gene unclear. The CDR3 is made up of 13 amino acids. The germline CDR1 and CDR2 sequences are MNHNS and SASEGT. V gave up 7 bases and J gave up 6 bases, with 15 bases separating them. The CDR3 spells CASTPSHTPEAFF. The CDR3 DNA sequence: TGTGCCAGCACTCCTTCCCACACTCCTGAAGCTTTCTTT.

This clonotype was observed a handful of times. The chain couples TRBV12-3 or TRBV12-4 to TRBJ1-2; the match to TRBD1 covers 8 bases. This CDR3 is built from 15 residues. V trimming: 5 bases; J trimming: 4 bases; junction bases outside the gene matches: 9. CDR3 loop: CASSGEGQGIYGYTF. CDR3 in DNA: TGTGCCAGCAGTGGGGAAGGACAGGGAATCTATGGCTACACCTTC.

This clonotype was picked up a small number of times. V gene TRBV2 combines with J gene TRBJ1-5; D perhaps matches TRBD1 (5 bases). Germline lookup yields CDR1 SNHLY and CDR2 FYNNEI. V was cut by 7 bases and J by 4 bases, with 11 bases left in between. The CDR3 contains 13 residues. The CDR3 DNA reads TGTGCCAGCAAGGGGTTTAGGAATCAGCCCCAGCATTTT. Translated, it gives CASKGFRNQPQHF.

This clonotype has a handful of counts. The V call is TRBV20-1, the J call TRBJ2-5; D is unclear. Trimming removed 6 bases from V and 5 bases from J, with 19 bases in between. Per germline, CDR1 DFQATT and CDR2 SNEGSKA (reference sequence). This CDR3 comprises 14 residues. CDR3 bases: TGCAGTGCCCCAAGTAGGAGAGGTTTGGAGACCCAGTACTTC. Its protein product is CSAPSRRGLETQYF.

This chain uses TRBV7-9 with TRBJ2-2; D remains unclear. Trimming left V 2 bases short and J 1 base short, with 8 bases between. The CDR3 runs 15 residues. Germline V gene lookup returns CDR1 SEHNR and CDR2 FQNEAQ (reference sequence). For the CDR3, the DNA is TGTGCCAGCAGCTTAAGAAGACAGAACACCGGGGAGCTGTTTTTT. This sequence encodes CASSLRRQNTGELFF. Combining the CDR3 with reference TRBV7-9 and TRBJ2-2 gives the whole variable domain DTGVSQNPRHKITKRGQNVTFRCDPISEHNRLYWYRQTLGQGPEFLTYFQNEAQLEKSRLLSDRFSAERPKGSFSTLEIQRTEQGDSAMYLCASSLRRQNTGELFFGEGSRLTVL.

The chain couples TRBV20-1 to TRBJ2-2, with no clear D. CDR1 and CDR2 (germline): DFQATT, SNEGSKA (reference sequence). The CDR3 runs to 11 residues. CDR3 in amino acids: CGGYDTGELFF. CDR3 coding DNA: TGCGGTGGGTACGACACCGGGGAGCTGTTTTTT.

The V and J genes are TRBV12-3 or TRBV12-4 and TRBJ2-1, with D maybe TRBD1 (6 bases). V was shortened by 4 bases and J by 6 bases, with 13 bases between the two germline ends. The CDR3 is 14 residues long. The CDR3 protein is CASSSRDTSNEQFF. In DNA, the CDR3 is TGTGCCAGCAGTTCCCGGGACACCTCCAATGAGCAGTTCTTC.

This clonotype was found a few times. CDR3: CSASSRGSDYGYTF. In DNA, the CDR3 is TGCAGTGCTAGCAGCAGGGGATCCGACTATGGCTACACCTTC. The V and J genes are TRBV20-1 and TRBJ1-2, with D possibly TRBD1 on 6 matching bases. CDR1 and CDR2 (germline): DFQATT, SNEGSKA (reference sequence). This CDR3 contains 14 residues. Trimming pared 3 bases from V and 3 bases from J, leaving 14 bases between.

This rearrangement joins TRBV7-6 to TRBJ2-3; 14 positions match TRBD2. Per the germline V gene, CDR1 is SGHVS and CDR2 is FNYEAQ. This CDR3 is 17 amino acids long. Trimming at V came to 1 base and at J to 5 bases, leaving 5 bases not matched to a gene. The CDR3 sequence is CASSLVGTSGRIDTQYF. Written as DNA, the CDR3 is TGTGCCAGCAGCTTAGTTGGGACTAGCGGGAGAATAGATACGCAGTATTTT. Using reference TRBV7-6 and TRBJ2-3 for the parts outside the CDR3, the full variable domain is GAGVSQSPRYKVTKRGQDVALRCDPISGHVSLYWYRQALGQGPEFLTYFNYEAQQDKSGLPNDRFSAERPEGSISTLTIQRTEQRDSAMYRCASSLVGTSGRIDTQYFGPGTRLTVL.

This clonotype was seen only a few times. A read error may account for a junction end that differs from germline. V is TRBV7-2 and J is TRBJ2-7; 7 bases are a match to TRBD2. Germline assignment: CDR1 SGHTA and CDR2 FQGNSA. CDR3 length: 12 residues. The CDR3 nucleotides are TGTGCCAGCAGCTCGTCAGGCCGGGGGGATCACTTC. Its translation is CASSSSGRGDHF.

The chain links TRBV4-3 to TRBJ2-1, with 7 bases matching TRBD1. The junction had 3 bases not matched to a gene; V was cut back by 1 base and J by 0 bases. CDR3 length: 16 amino acids. Germline loops: CDR1 LGHNA, CDR2 YSLEER. The CDR3 sequence: CASSQGGQSSYNEQFF. As DNA, the CDR3 is TGCGCCAGCAGCCAAGGGGGACAGAGCTCCTACAATGAGCAGTTCTTC.

This clonotype was observed many times. The CDR3 nucleotides are TGTGCCACCAGGACTAGCGGGAGCCGTGGTGAGCAGTTCTTC. Translated, it gives CATRTSGSRGEQFF. V usage is TRBV15 and J usage is TRBJ2-1; 12 nucleotides align to TRBD2. In germline, CDR1 is LNHNV, CDR2 YYDKDF (reference sequence). This CDR3 contains 14 residues. V gave up 6 bases and J gave up 9 bases; unmatched junction bases: 6.

This clonotype showed up just a few times. This chain links TRBV20-1 with TRBJ2-4; 7 bases are a match to TRBD1. V gave up 0 bases and J gave up 5 bases; unmatched junction bases: 4. The CDR3 totals 14 residues. The germline V gene encodes CDR1 DFQATT and CDR2 SNEGSKA (reference sequence). The CDR3 nucleotides read TGCAGTGCTAGAGATGAAGGGGGCCAAAACATTCAGTACTTC. Translated: CSARDEGGQNIQYF.

The V and J genes are TRBV24-1 and TRBJ1-1; the D is unclear. Trimming took off 2 bases at V and 4 bases at J, with 7 bases between the two ends. The CDR3 is made up of 13 amino acids. CDR1 and CDR2 (germline): KGHDR, SFDVKD. CDR3 bases: TGTGCCACCAGTGATTACAGAGGCACTGAAGCTTTCTTT. Encoded protein: CATSDYRGTEAFF.